Below are 27 T cell receptor beta chains sequenced from a single sample in a study of cytomegalovirus exposure and HLA in healthy donors. The study ran its PCR with 60 Vbeta and 13 Jbeta primers. Assay: immunoSEQ multiplex PCR; the TCRdb copy retains only in-frame clones and omits some. Of 90,000 to 150,000 clones in the sample, over 80% were seen once. The sequenced sample was PBMCs. Source of these receptors: a man aged 50 to 60 in good health and CMV-seronegative.

The genes are TRBV9 and TRBJ2-1; D perhaps matches TRBD2 (7 bases). The germline V and J ends were trimmed by 0 bases and 6 bases, with 13 bases remaining between them. Germline V gene lookup returns CDR1 SGDLS and CDR2 YYNGEE. The CDR3 totals 15 residues. The chain's CDR3 is CASSVAGGARNEQFF. The CDR3 DNA reads as TGTGCCAGCAGCGTAGCTGGGGGGGCTCGCAATGAGCAGTTCTTC. Combining the CDR3 with reference TRBV9 and TRBJ2-1 gives the whole variable domain DSGVTQTPKHLITATGQRVTLRCSPRSGDLSVYWYQQSLDQGLQFLIQYYNGEERAKGNILERFSAQQFPDLHSELNLSSLELGDSALYFCASSVAGGARNEQFFGPGTRLTVL.

The chain joins TRBV12-5 to TRBJ2-6; D unclear. This CDR3 is built from 16 residues. CDR1 is LGHNT and CDR2 is FRNRAP in the germline V gene. V was clipped by 0 bases and J by 4 bases, with 10 bases between them. The DNA for the CDR3 is TGTGCTAGTGGTTTGGTACCTCGACTCGGGGCCAACGTCCTGACTTTC. Its translation: CASGLVPRLGANVLTF.

This clone was counted once. In nucleotides, the CDR3 is TGTGCCATCCAGTCTGCTGAAGCTTTCTTT. Encoded protein: CAIQSAEAFF. The V call is TRBV7-9, the J call TRBJ1-1, with D unclear. V was pared by 10 bases and J by 6 bases, with 9 bases between. The CDR3 runs to 10 residues. Germline CDR1 reads SEHNR; CDR2 reads FQNEAQ (reference sequence).

The V gene is TRBV18, the J gene TRBJ2-1; 8 bases are a match to TRBD2. The V gene's germline CDR1 is KGHSH and CDR2 LQKENI. V lost 3 bases to trimming and J lost 2 bases; unmatched junction nucleotides: 9. CDR3 size: 17 residues. CDR3 DNA: TGTGCCAGCTCACCGGGTAGAGGTAGCGGGGCCTACAATGAGCAGTTCTTC. This translates into CASSPGRGSGAYNEQFF. Full variable domain (outside the CDR3, taken from reference TRBV18 and TRBJ2-1): NAGVMQNPRHLVRRRGQEARLRCSPMKGHSHVYWYRQLPEEGLKFMVYLQKENIIDESGMPKERFSAEFPKEGPSILRIQQVVRGDSAAYFCASSPGRGSGAYNEQFFGPGTRLTVL.

This clone occurred once. The rearrangement links TRBV29-1 to TRBJ2-1; a weak D match, TRBD1 (5 bases). V gave up 7 bases and J gave up 5 bases, with 15 bases separating them. This CDR3 is 13 amino acids long. Germline V gene lookup returns CDR1 SQVTM and CDR2 ANQGSEA. The CDR3 coding sequence is TGCAGCGCAGACCCAGGGTCACACAATGAGCAGTTCTTC. Translating it yields CSADPGSHNEQFF.

On this clone: In the same sample, other DNA sequences code for this CDR3. The V and J genes are TRBV7-2 and TRBJ2-3; D not resolved. The germline V and J ends were trimmed by 8 bases and 0 bases, with 9 bases remaining between them. The CDR3 runs to 13 residues. CDR1 is SGHTA, CDR2 FQGNSA, per germline. CDR3 nucleotide sequence: TGTGCCAGCGCCGGTGGTAGCACAGATACGCAGTATTTT. Amino acids: CASAGGSTDTQYF. Drawing the rest from reference TRBV7-2 and TRBJ2-3, the complete variable domain is GAGVSQSPSNKVTEKGKDVELRCDPISGHTALYWYRQSLGQGLEFLIYFQGNSAPDKSGLPSDRFSAERTGGSVSTLTIQRTQQEDSAVYLCASAGGSTDTQYFGPGTRLTVL.

This clone was found once. J is TRBJ1-2 and V is TRBV9; maybe TRBD1 (5 bases). Germline lookup yields CDR1 SGDLS and CDR2 YYNGEE. V lost 4 bases and J lost 4, with 14 bases in between. This CDR3 is built from 14 residues. As DNA, the CDR3 is TGTGCCAGCAGCTTAGGCGGGGGAGGCTATGGCTACACCTTC. It specifies CASSLGGGGYGYTF.

This chain links TRBV13 with TRBJ2-2; perhaps TRBD2 as D (6 bases). The V gene lost 6 bases and the J gene lost 6 bases, with 14 bases spanning the gap. The CDR3 contains 14 residues. Germline V gives CDR1 PRHDT, CDR2 FYEKMQ (reference sequence). The CDR3 sequence is CASRRDSSPGELFF. In DNA form, the CDR3 reads TGTGCCAGCAGGCGGGACTCCAGCCCCGGGGAGCTGTTTTTT.

The V gene is TRBV19, the J gene TRBJ2-5; a weak D match, TRBD2 (7 bases). Trimming removed 6 bases at V and 5 bases at J, with 19 bases between. From germline, CDR1 is LNHDA and CDR2 SQIVND (reference sequence). The CDR3 is made up of 15 amino acids. CDR3 sequence (DNA): TGTGCCAGTAGCAAAGCACAGGGAGGGATCGAGACCCAGTACTTC. Translated: CASSKAQGGIETQYF. The variable domain in full, completed from reference TRBV19 and TRBJ2-5, reads DGGITQSPKYLFRKEGQNVTLSCEQNLNHDAMYWYRQDPGQGLRLIYYSQIVNDFQKGDIAEGYSVSREKKESFPLTVTSAQKNPTAFYLCASSKAQGGIETQYFGPGTRLLVL.

This chain joins TRBV15 and TRBJ2-1; 10 nucleotides match TRBD2. The CDR3 length is 15 residues. In germline, CDR1 is LNHNV, CDR2 YYDKDF (reference sequence). Trimming at V came to 1 base and at J to 4 bases, leaving 1 base not matched to a gene. The CDR3 loop is CATSRVLAGYNEQFF. The CDR3 coding sequence is TGTGCCACCAGCAGAGTACTAGCGGGGTACAATGAGCAGTTCTTC. Full variable domain (outside the CDR3, taken from reference TRBV15 and TRBJ2-1): DAMVIQNPRYQVTQFGKPVTLSCSQTLNHNVMYWYQQKSSQAPKLLFHYYDKDFNNEADTPDNFQSRRPNTSFCFLDIRSPGLGDTAMYLCATSRVLAGYNEQFFGPGTRLTVL.

The chain recombines TRBV9 with TRBJ2-1; unclear D gene. Germline V gives CDR1 SGDLS, CDR2 YYNGEE. Trimming took off 2 bases at V and 5 bases at J, with 8 bases between the two ends. The CDR3 sequence is 13 residues long. The CDR3 sequence is CASSVRPDNEQFF. CDR3 sequence (DNA): TGTGCCAGCAGCGTCCGCCCGGACAATGAGCAGTTCTTC.

The chain employs TRBV5-4 and TRBJ2-7, with TRBD1 matching 7 bases. Germline-derived CDR1 and CDR2 are SGHNT and YYREEE (reference sequence). This CDR3 has 15 residues. Trimming removed 4 bases from V and 3 bases from J; junction bases left unmatched: 10. The CDR3 sequence: CASSVGTAKNYEQYF. The DNA of the CDR3 is TGTGCCAGCAGCGTTGGGACAGCAAAAAACTACGAGCAGTACTTC. Full variable domain (missing parts from reference TRBV5-4 and TRBJ2-7): ETGVTQSPTHLIKTRGQQVTLRCSSQSGHNTVSWYQQALGQGPQFIFQYYREEENGRGNFPPRFSGLQFPNYSSELNVNALELDDSALYLCASSVGTAKNYEQYFGPGTRLTVT.

The chain joins TRBV11-3 to TRBJ2-1; 7 bases agree with TRBD1. In germline, CDR1 is SGHNT, CDR2 YENEEA. CDR3 size: 15 residues. After removal of 0 bases from V and 8 bases from J, the junction contained 7 bases not matched to a gene. Here the CDR3 reads CASSLEPGQNHEQFF. Here the CDR3 DNA reads TGTGCCAGCAGCTTAGAGCCGGGACAGAACCATGAGCAGTTCTTC.

V is TRBV27 and J is TRBJ2-7; 8 nucleotides agree with TRBD1. From germline, CDR1 is MNHEY and CDR2 SMNVEV (reference sequence). The CDR3 length is 14 residues. The V gene end was trimmed by 4 bases and the J gene end by 7 bases; junction bases not matched to a gene: 9. CDR3 DNA: TGTGCCAGCAGTTCCCCCAGGGGGCTGGGAGAGCAGTACTTC. It codes for CASSSPRGLGEQYF.

The chain carries TRBV7-2 and TRBJ2-7; TRBD1 might be the D (5 bases). The germline gives CDR1 SGHTA, CDR2 FQGNSA. Trimming removed 5 bases from V and 3 bases from J, with 11 bases in between. The CDR3 contains 13 residues. The CDR3 region has the DNA TGTGCCAGCAGCCCCAGGGTCGACTACGAGCAGTACTTC. This codes for CASSPRVDYEQYF. The variable domain in full, with the rest retrieved from reference TRBV7-2 and TRBJ2-7, is GAGVSQSPSNKVTEKGKDVELRCDPISGHTALYWYRQSLGQGLEFLIYFQGNSAPDKSGLPSDRFSAERTGGSVSTLTIQRTQQEDSAVYLCASSPRVDYEQYFGPGTRLTVT.

The chain is built from TRBV30 and TRBJ2-7; TRBD1 aligns across 7 bases. Germline V lookup: CDR1 GTSNPN, CDR2 SVGIG (reference sequence). J was trimmed by 4 bases and V by 3 bases; bases with no gene match: 3. This CDR3 contains 12 residues. Here the CDR3 DNA reads TGTGCCTGGAGAGGGGGCAAGTACGAGCAGTACTTC. This sequence encodes CAWRGGKYEQYF.

This clone was seen a few times. This chain links TRBV4-1 with TRBJ1-6; D perhaps matches TRBD1 (6 bases). Germline V gives CDR1 MGHRA, CDR2 YSYEKL. V lost 1 base and J lost 7, with 23 bases in between. CDR3 size: 19 residues. CDR3: CASSQVSEFHTTGNSPLHF. The CDR3 bases are TGCGCCAGCAGCCAAGTTTCTGAGTTCCACACCACAGGGAATTCACCCCTCCACTTT.

The chain recombines TRBV5-6 with TRBJ2-5; 9 bases fit TRBD1. The CDR3 has 16 amino acids. Germline lookup yields CDR1 SGHDT and CDR2 YYEEEE. After removal of 2 bases from V and 2 bases from J, the junction contained 7 bases not matched to a gene. CDR3 residues: CASSFGTGRSQETQYF. The DNA of the CDR3 is TGTGCCAGCAGCTTCGGGACAGGGAGGTCTCAAGAGACCCAGTACTTC.

V usage is TRBV19 and J usage is TRBJ1-3; 8 nucleotides agree with TRBD1. CDR3 length: 16 residues. Unmatched junction bases numbered 9, after V lost 3 bases and J lost 5 bases. CDR1 is LNHDA, CDR2 SQIVND, per germline (reference sequence). The CDR3 sequence: CASSIGRQGRRNTIYF. CDR3 in DNA: TGTGCCAGTAGTATTGGGAGACAGGGGCGTCGAAACACCATATATTTT.

This chain links TRBV28 with TRBJ1-1, with D maybe TRBD1 (5 bases). The CDR3 is 14 amino acids. Germline CDR1 and CDR2: MDHEN and SYDVKM. The V end was cut by 7 bases, the J end by 6 bases, with 18 bases between. DNA for the CDR3: TGTGCCAGCACCGGGTCAGGGTCTTGGTCTGAAGCTTTCTTT. It is translated as CASTGSGSWSEAFF.

V usage is TRBV5-1 and J usage is TRBJ2-2, with 8 positions matching TRBD1. The CDR3 has 15 residues. Trimming at V came to 1 base and at J to 7 bases, leaving 6 bases not matched to a gene. In germline, CDR1 is SGHRS, CDR2 YFSETQ. CDR3 DNA sequence: TGCGCCAGCAGCTTGCAGGGGGCGCGGATCGGGGAGCTGTTTTTT. It is translated as CASSLQGARIGELFF.

The chain uses TRBV21-1 and TRBJ1-2; TRBD1 reflects the table's D call only, with no check against the DNA. TRBV21-1 corresponds to a pseudogene. The CDR3 runs 16 residues. Here the CDR3 reads CASTPRRDSPNYGYTF. CDR3 sequence (DNA): TGTGCCAGCACCCCGAGGAGGGACAGCCCTAACTATGGCTACACCTTC.

There are a few counts of this clone. This chain uses TRBV7-2 with TRBJ1-1; 11 positions agree with TRBD1. The length of the CDR3 is 14 residues. Germline-derived CDR1 and CDR2 are SGHTA and FQGNSA. V gave up 5 bases and J gave up 8 bases; unmatched junction bases: 7. CDR3 sequence (DNA): TGTGCCAGCAGCCCAAGGACAGGGGGCATAGAAGCTTTCTTT. Amino acids: CASSPRTGGIEAFF. The complete variable domain, with remaining parts taken from reference TRBV7-2 and TRBJ1-1, reads GAGVSQSPSNKVTEKGKDVELRCDPISGHTALYWYRQSLGQGLEFLIYFQGNSAPDKSGLPSDRFSAERTGGSVSTLTIQRTQQEDSAVYLCASSPRTGGIEAFFGQGTRLTVV.

In its sample, this clone was seen a few times. V is TRBV5-4 and J is TRBJ2-1; the D is unclear. Deletions cut 0 bases from V and 0 bases from J, with 4 bases between. This CDR3 has 14 residues. In germline, CDR1 is SGHNT, CDR2 YYREEE (reference sequence). This CDR3 is CASSLDSSYNEQFF. CDR3 nucleotides: TGTGCCAGCAGCTTGGACAGCTCCTACAATGAGCAGTTCTTC.

This chain links TRBV29-1 with TRBJ2-7, with TRBD2 identical over 8 bases. This CDR3 spans 14 amino acids. V trimming: 7 bases; J trimming: 5 bases; junction bases outside the gene matches: 13. Germline V gene sequence: CDR1 SQVTM, CDR2 ANQGSEA. CDR3: CSARSSGGLNEQYF. DNA for the CDR3: TGCAGCGCCCGCTCAAGCGGGGGATTGAACGAGCAGTACTTC.

The chain joins TRBV18 to TRBJ1-4; D unclear. The length of the CDR3 is 12 residues. CDR1 is KGHSH, CDR2 LQKENI, per germline. V was trimmed by 5 bases and J by 7 bases, leaving 8 bases between them. CDR3 in amino acids: CASSTSGEKLFF. The CDR3 coding sequence is TGTGCCAGCTCAACCAGCGGTGAAAAACTGTTTTTT.

The chain links TRBV28 to TRBJ1-1, with unresolved D. Germline V gene lookup returns CDR1 MDHEN and CDR2 SYDVKM. This CDR3 is 13 amino acids long. The ends were cut back, 6 bases at V and 4 bases at J, with 12 bases in the middle. The chain's CDR3 is CASSPGGITEAFF. The CDR3 bases are TGTGCCAGCAGCCCCGGCGGCATCACTGAAGCTTTCTTT.